This TCR beta chain came from a study of cytomegalovirus exposure and HLA in healthy donors. The primer mix had 60 Vbeta and 13 Jbeta primers. Assay: immunoSEQ multiplex PCR; the TCRdb copy retains only in-frame clones and omits some. The table has approximately 42,000 clones, over 75% seen once. Germline V lookup: CDR1 ENHRY, CDR2 SYGVKD. V lost 4 bases to trimming and J lost 7 bases; unmatched junction nucleotides: 6. The CDR3 is 13 residues long. Sequencing input: PBMCs. The sequence came from a man between 50 and 59 years old in good health and CMV-seronegative. The gene calls are TRBV10-3 and TRBJ1-2; 7 bases map to TRBD1. The CDR3 is CAISARGGVGYTF. CDR3 DNA sequence: TGTGCCATCAGTGCTCGAGGGGGCGTTGGCTACACCTTC.